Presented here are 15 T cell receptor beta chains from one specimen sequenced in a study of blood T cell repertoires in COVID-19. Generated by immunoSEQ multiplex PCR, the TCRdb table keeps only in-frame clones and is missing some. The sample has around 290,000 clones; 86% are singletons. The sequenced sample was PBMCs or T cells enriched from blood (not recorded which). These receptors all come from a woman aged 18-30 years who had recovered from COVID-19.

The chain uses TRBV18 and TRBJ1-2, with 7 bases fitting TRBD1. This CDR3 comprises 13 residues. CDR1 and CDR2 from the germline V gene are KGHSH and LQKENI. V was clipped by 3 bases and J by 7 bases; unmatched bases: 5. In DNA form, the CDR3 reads TGTGCCAGCTCACCCGGGACAGTCGGTGGCTACACCTTC. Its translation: CASSPGTVGGYTF.

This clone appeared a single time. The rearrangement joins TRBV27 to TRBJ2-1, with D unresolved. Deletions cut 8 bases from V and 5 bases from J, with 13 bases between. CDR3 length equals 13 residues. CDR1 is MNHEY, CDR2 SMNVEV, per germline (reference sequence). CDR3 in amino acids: CASSERLDNEQFF. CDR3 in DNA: TGTGCCAGCTCGGAGAGATTAGACAATGAGCAGTTCTTC.

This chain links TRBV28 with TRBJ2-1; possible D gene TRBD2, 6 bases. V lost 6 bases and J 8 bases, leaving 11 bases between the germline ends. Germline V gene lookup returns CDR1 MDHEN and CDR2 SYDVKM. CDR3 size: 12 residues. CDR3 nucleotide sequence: TGTGCCAGCAGCCCTCGGGAGTATGAGCAGTTCTTC. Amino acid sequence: CASSPREYEQFF.

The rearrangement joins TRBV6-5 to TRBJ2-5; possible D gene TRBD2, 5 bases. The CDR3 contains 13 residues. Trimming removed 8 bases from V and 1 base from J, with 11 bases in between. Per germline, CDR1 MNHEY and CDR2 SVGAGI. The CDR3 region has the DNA TGTGCCAGCCGACGGGATCGCCAAGAGACCCAGTACTTC. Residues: CASRRDRQETQYF.

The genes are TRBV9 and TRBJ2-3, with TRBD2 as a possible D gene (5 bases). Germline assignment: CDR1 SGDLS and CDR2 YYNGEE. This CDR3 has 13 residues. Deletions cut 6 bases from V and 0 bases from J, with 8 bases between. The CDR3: CASIRDSTDTQYF. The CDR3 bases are TGTGCCAGCATTCGGGATAGCACAGATACGCAGTATTTT.

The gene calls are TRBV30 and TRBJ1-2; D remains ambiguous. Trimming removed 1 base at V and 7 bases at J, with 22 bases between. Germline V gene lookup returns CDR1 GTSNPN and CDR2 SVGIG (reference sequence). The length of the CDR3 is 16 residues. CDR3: CAWSDLFVPGNRGYTF. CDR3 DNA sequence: TGTGCCTGGAGTGATCTCTTTGTCCCCGGGAATCGTGGCTACACCTTC.

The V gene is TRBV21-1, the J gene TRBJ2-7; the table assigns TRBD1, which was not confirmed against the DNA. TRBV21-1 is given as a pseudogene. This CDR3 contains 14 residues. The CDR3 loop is CASSKARQGDEQYF. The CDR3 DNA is TGTGCCAGCAGCAAAGCGCGACAGGGGGACGAGCAGTACTTC.

This CDR3 is CASSQPLDSSSTTIYF. The CDR3 nucleotides read TGCGCCAGCAGCCAACCACTGGACTCGTCCTCAACCACCATATATTTT. The chain has TRBV4-1 and TRBJ1-3; D is unclear. The CDR3 spans 16 residues. In germline, CDR1 is MGHRA, CDR2 YSYEKL. V lost 2 bases to trimming and J lost 9 bases, with 20 bases between them.

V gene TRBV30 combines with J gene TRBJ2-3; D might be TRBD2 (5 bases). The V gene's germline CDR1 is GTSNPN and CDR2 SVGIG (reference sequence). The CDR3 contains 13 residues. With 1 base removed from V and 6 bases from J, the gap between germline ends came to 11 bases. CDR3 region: CAWSAPPGDTQYF. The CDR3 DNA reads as TGTGCCTGGAGTGCACCTCCGGGGGATACGCAGTATTTT.

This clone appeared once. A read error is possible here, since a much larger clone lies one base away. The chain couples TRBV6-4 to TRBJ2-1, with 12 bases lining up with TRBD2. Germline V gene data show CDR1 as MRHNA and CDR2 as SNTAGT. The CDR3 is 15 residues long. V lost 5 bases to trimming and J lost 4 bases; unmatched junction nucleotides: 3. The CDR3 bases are TGTGCCAGCAGTCCACTAGCGGGGGGATACAATGAGCAGTTCTTC. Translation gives CASSPLAGGYNEQFF.

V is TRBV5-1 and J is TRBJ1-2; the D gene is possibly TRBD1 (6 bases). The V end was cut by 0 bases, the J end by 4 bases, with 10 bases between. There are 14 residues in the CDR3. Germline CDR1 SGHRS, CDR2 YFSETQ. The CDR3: CASSLDRDTYGYTF. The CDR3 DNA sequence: TGCGCCAGCAGCTTGGATAGGGACACCTATGGCTACACCTTC.

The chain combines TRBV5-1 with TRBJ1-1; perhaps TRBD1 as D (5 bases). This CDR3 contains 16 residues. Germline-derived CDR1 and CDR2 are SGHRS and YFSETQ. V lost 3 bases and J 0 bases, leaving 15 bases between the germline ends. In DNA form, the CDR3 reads TGCGCCAGCAGCTCTACCGGGGGGGAAATGAACACTGAAGCTTTCTTT. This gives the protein CASSSTGGEMNTEAFF.

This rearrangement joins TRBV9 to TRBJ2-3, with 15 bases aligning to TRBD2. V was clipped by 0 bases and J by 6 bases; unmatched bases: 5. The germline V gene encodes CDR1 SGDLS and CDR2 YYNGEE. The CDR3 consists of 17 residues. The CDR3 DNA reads TGTGCCAGCAGCGTAGGATTAGGACTAGCGGGGGGGGATACGCAGTATTTT. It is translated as CASSVGLGLAGGDTQYF.

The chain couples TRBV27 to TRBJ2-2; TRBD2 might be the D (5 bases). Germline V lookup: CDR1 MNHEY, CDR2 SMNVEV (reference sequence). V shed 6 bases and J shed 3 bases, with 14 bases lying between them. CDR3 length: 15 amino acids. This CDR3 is CASRETIGDTGELFF. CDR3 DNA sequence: TGTGCCAGCAGGGAGACTATAGGCGACACCGGGGAGCTGTTTTTT.

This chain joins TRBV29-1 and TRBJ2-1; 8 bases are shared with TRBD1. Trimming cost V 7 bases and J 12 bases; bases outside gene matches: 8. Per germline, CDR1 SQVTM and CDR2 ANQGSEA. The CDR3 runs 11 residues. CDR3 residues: CSARSGGTQFF. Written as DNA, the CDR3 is TGCAGCGCGCGGTCAGGGGGCACGCAGTTCTTC.